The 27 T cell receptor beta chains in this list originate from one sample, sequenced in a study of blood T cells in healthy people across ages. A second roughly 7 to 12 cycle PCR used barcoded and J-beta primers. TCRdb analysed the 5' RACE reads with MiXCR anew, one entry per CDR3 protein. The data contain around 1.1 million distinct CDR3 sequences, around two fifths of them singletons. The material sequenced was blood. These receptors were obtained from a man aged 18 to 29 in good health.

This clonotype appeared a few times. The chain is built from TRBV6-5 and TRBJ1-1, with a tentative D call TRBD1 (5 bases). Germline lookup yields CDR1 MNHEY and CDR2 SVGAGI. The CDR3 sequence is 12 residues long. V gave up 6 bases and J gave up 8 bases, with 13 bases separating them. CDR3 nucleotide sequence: TGTGCCAGCAGCTCAGGGAGAGGGGAAGCTTTCTTT. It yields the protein CASSSGRGEAFF.

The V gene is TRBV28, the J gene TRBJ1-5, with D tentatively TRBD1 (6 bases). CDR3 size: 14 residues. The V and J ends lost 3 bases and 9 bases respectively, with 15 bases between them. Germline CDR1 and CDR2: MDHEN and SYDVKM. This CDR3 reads CASSLGHKGVPQHF. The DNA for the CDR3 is TGTGCCAGCAGTTTGGGACATAAAGGGGTGCCCCAGCATTTT.

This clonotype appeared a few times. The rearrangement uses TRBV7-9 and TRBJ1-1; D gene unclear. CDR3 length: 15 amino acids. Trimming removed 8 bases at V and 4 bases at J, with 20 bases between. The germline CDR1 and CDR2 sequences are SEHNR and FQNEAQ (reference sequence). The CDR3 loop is CASLLVAGRGTEAFF. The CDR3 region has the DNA TGTGCCAGCCTTCTGGTGGCCGGGAGAGGCACTGAAGCTTTCTTT.

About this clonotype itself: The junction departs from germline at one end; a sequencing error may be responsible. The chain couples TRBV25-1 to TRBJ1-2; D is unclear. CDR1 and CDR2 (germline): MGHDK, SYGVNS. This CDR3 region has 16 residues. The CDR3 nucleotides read TGTGCCAGCAGCCAAATAGGAGACGGGGTGGGAGTGGGCTACAACTTC. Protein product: CASSQIGDGVGVGYNF.

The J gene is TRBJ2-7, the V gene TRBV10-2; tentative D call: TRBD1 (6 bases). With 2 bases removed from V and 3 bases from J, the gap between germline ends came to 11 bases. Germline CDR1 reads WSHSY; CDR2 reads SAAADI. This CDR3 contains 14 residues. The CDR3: CASSERQDLYEQYF. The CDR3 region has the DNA TGCGCCAGCAGTGAGAGACAGGACCTCTACGAGCAGTACTTC.

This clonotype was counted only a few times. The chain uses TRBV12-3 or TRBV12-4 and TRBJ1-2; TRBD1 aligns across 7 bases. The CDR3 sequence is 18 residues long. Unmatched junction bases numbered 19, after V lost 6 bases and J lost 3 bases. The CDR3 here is CASRTSWGGQASDYGYTF. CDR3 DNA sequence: TGTGCCAGCAGGACGTCTTGGGGAGGACAGGCTTCTGACTATGGCTACACCTTC.

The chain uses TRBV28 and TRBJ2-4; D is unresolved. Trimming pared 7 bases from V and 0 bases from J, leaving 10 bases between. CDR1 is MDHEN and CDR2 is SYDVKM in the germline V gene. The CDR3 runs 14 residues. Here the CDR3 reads CASIGELAKNIQYF. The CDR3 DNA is TGTGCCAGCATAGGTGAATTAGCCAAAAACATTCAGTACTTC.

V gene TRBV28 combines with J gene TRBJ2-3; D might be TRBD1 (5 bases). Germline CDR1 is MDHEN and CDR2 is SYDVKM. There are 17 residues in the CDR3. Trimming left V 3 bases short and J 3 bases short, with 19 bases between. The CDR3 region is CASSFLRTTSWTDTQYF. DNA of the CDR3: TGTGCCAGCAGTTTCTTAAGGACAACCTCTTGGACAGATACGCAGTATTTT.

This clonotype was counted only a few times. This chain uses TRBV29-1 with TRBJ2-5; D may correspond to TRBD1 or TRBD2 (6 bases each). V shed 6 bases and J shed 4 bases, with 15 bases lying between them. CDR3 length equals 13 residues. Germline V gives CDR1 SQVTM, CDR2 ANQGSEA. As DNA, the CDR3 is TGCAGCGTCCAGGGGCCTAGCGCAGAGACCCAGTACTTC. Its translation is CSVQGPSAETQYF.

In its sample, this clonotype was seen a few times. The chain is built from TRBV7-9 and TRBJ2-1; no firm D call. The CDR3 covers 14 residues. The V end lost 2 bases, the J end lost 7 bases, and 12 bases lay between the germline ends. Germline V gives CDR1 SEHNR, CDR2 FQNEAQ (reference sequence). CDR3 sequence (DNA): TGTGCCAGCAGCTTACTTTTTCAAGAGAATGAGCAGTTCTTC. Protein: CASSLLFQENEQFF.

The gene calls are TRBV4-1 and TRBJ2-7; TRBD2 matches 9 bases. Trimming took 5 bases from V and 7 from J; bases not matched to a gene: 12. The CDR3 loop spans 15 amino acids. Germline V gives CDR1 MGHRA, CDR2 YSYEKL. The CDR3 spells CASSRARTSDDEQYF. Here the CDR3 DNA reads TGCGCCAGCAGCAGGGCCCGGACTAGCGACGATGAGCAGTACTTC.

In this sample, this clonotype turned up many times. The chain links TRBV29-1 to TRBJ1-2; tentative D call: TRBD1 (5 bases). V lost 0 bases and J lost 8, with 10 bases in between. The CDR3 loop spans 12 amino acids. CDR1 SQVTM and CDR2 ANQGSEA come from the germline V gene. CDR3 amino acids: CSVEDPGYGYTF. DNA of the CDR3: TGCAGCGTTGAAGATCCAGGGTACGGCTACACCTTC. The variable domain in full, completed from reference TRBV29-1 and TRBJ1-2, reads SAVISQKPSRDICQRGTSLTIQCQVDSQVTMMFWYRQQPGQSLTLIATANQGSEATYESGFVIDKFPISRPNLTFSTLTVSNMSPEDSSIYLCSVEDPGYGYTFGSGTRLTVV.

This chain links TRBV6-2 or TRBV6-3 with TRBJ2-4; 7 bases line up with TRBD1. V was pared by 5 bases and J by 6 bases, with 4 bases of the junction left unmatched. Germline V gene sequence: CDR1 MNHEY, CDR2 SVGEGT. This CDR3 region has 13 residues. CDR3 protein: CASSTGATNIQYF. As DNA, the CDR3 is TGTGCCAGCAGTACAGGGGCTACAAACATTCAGTACTTC.

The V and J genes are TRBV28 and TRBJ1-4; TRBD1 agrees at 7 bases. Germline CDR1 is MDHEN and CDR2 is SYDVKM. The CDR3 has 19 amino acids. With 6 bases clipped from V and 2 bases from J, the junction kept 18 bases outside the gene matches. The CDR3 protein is CASSPTPGGQRGTNEKLFF. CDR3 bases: TGTGCCAGCAGCCCAACACCAGGGGGGCAAAGGGGCACTAATGAAAAACTGTTTTTT. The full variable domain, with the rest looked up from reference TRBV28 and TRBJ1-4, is DVKVTQSSRYLVKRTGEKVFLECVQDMDHENMFWYRQDPGLGLRLIYFSYDVKMKEKGDIPEGYSVSREKKERFSLILESASTNQTSMYLCASSPTPGGQRGTNEKLFFGSGTQLSVL.

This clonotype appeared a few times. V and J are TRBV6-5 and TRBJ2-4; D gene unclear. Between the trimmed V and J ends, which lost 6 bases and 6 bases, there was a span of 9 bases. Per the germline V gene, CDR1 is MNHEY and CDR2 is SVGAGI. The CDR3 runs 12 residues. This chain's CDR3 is CASSPTANIQYF. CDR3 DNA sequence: TGTGCCAGCAGCCCAACAGCAAACATTCAGTACTTC.

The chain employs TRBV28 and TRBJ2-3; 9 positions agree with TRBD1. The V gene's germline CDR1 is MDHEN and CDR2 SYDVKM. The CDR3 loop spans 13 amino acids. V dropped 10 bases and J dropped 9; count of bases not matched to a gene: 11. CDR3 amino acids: CAIERTGVETQYF. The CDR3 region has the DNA TGTGCCATCGAGAGGACAGGGGTGGAGACGCAGTATTTT.

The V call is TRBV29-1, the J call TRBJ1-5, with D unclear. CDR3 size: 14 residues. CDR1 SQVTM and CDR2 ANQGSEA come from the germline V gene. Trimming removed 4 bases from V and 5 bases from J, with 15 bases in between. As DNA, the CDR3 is TGCAGCGTTGGTCCGGGGTACCAGGATCAGCCCCAGCATTTT. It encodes CSVGPGYQDQPQHF. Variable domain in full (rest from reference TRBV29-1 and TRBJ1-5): SAVISQKPSRDICQRGTSLTIQCQVDSQVTMMFWYRQQPGQSLTLIATANQGSEATYESGFVIDKFPISRPNLTFSTLTVSNMSPEDSSIYLCSVGPGYQDQPQHFGDGTRLSIL.

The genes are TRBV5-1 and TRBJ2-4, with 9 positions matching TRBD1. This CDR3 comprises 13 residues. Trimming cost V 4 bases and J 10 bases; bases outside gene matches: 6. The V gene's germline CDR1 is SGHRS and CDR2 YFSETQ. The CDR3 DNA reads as TGCGCCAGCAGCCCGGGGACAGGGCGGATTCAGTACTTC. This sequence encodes CASSPGTGRIQYF.

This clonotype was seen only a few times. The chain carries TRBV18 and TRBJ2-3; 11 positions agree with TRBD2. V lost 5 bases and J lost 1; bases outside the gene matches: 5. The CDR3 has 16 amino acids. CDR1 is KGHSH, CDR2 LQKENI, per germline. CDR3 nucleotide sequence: TGTGCCAGCTCATCGGGACTAGCGGTGGGCACAGATACGCAGTATTTT. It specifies CASSSGLAVGTDTQYF.

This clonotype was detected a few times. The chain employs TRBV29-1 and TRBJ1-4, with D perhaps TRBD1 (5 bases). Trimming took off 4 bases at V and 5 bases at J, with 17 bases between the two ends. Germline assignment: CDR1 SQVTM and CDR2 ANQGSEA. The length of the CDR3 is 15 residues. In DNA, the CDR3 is TGCAGCGTTGCTCGGGACGGGGAAAGAAATGAAAAACTGTTTTTT. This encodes CSVARDGERNEKLFF.

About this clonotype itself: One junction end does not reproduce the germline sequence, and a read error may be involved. The CDR3 DNA follows: TGTGCCAGCAGCTTGGCCCCTTCCTACAATGGGCAGTTCTTC. Amino acid sequence: CASSLAPSYNGQFF. V gene TRBV7-2 combines with J gene TRBJ2-1, with D unclear. The CDR3 contains 14 residues. In germline, CDR1 is SGHTA, CDR2 FQGNSA.

As DNA, the CDR3 is TGCAGTGCTATATTGGGCAATCAGCCCCAGCATTTT. It encodes CSAILGNQPQHF. This rearrangement joins TRBV20-1 to TRBJ1-5; D is uncertain. With 4 bases removed from V and 2 bases from J, the gap between germline ends came to 6 bases. There are 12 residues in the CDR3. Germline CDR1 reads DFQATT; CDR2 reads SNEGSKA (reference sequence).

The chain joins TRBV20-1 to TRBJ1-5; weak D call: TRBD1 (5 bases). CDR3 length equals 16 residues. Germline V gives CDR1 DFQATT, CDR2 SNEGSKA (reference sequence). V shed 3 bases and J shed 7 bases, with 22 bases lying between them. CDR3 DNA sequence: TGCAGTGCTAGGCCCCTCCCGACAGTCGTAAAACAGCCCCAGCATTTT. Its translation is CSARPLPTVVKQPQHF.

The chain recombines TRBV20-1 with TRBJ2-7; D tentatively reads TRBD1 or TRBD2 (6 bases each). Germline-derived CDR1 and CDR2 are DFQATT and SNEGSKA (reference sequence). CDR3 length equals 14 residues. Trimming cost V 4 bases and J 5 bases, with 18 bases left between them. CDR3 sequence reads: CSATRQEGLHEQYF. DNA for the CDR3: TGCAGTGCTACCCGACAGGAGGGGCTTCACGAGCAGTACTTC.

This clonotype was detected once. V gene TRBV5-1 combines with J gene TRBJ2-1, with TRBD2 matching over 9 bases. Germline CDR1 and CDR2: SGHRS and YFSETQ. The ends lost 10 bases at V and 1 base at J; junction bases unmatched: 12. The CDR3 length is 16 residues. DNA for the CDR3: TGCGCCTGCCAGGCTGGCGGGGGGGCATCCTACAATGAGCAGTTCTTC. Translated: CACQAGGGASYNEQFF.

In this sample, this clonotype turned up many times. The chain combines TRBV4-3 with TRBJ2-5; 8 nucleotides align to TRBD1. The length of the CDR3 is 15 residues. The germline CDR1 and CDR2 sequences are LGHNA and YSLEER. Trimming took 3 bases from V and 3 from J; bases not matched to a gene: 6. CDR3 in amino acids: CASSQSTGDKETQYF. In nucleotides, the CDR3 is TGCGCCAGCAGCCAGTCGACAGGGGACAAAGAGACCCAGTACTTC.

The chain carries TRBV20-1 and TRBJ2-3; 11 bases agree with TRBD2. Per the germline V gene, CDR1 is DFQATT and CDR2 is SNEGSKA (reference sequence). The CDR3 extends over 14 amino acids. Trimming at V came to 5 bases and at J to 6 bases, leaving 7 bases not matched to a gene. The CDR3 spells CSARRTSGSDTQYF. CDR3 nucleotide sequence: TGCAGTGCTCGAAGGACTAGCGGGTCCGATACGCAGTATTTT.